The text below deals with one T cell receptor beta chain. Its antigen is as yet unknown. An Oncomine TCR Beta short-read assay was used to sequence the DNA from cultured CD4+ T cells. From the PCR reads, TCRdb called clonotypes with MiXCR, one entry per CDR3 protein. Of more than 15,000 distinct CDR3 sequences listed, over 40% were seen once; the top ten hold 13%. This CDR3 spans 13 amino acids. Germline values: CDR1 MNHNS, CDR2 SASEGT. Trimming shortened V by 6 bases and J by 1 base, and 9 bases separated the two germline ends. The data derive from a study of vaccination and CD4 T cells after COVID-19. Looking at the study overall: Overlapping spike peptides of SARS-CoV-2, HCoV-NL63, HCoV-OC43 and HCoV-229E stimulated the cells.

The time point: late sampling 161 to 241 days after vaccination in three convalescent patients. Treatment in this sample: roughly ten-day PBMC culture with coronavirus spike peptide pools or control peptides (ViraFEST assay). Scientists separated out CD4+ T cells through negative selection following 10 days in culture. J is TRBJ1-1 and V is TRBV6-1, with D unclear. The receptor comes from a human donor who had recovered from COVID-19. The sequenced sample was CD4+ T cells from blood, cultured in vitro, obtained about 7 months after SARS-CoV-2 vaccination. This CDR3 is CASSLEKNTEAFF. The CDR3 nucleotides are TGTGCCAGCAGCCTCGAAAAGAACACTGAAGCTTTCTTT.